The rows below give T cell receptor beta chains drawn from one sample of a study of shared clonotypes between healthy human individuals. Generated by immunoSEQ multiplex PCR, the TCRdb table keeps only in-frame clones and is missing some. The sample carries some 1.5 million clones, nearly 99% recorded once. The material sequenced was naive CD4+ T cells sorted from blood. All receptors come from a man aged 30 to 39 in good health. Both conserved end residues are part of each CDR3. D genes are given only for firm matches. The size entry is marked missing in some rows and otherwise reads once, few, many or a size class.

DNA: TGCGCCAGCAGCTCAAATTTAGCCCGGGACAGACAATATGGCTACACCTTC; CDR3: CASSSNLARDRQYGYTF; V: TRBV5-1; J: TRBJ1-2; size: NA; D: TRBD1
DNA: TGTGCCTGGAGGGCTAGCGGAGGGAACACCGGGGAGCTGTTTTTT; CDR3: CAWRASGGNTGELFF; V: TRBV30; J: TRBJ2-2; size: NA; D: TRBD2
DNA: TGCGCCAGCAGTGACCAGGCTATTCTAGCCAAAAACATTCAGTACTTC; CDR3: CASSDQAILAKNIQYF; V: TRBV10-1; J: TRBJ2-4; size: NA; D: NA
DNA: TGTGCCTGGAGTGTAGCGGCCGGGAGGCCCCAGCATTTT; CDR3: CAWSVAAGRPQHF; V: TRBV30; J: TRBJ1-5; size: NA; D: NA
DNA: TGTGCCAGCAGCTTTGCCGGGACAGGATCCTACGAGCAGTACTTC; CDR3: CASSFAGTGSYEQYF; V: TRBV13; J: TRBJ2-7; size: NA; D: TRBD1
DNA: TGTGCCAGCTCACCGCCGGGACTAGGGGACTACGAGCAGTACTTC; CDR3: CASSPPGLGDYEQYF; V: TRBV18; J: TRBJ2-7; size: few; D: TRBD2
DNA: TGTGCCAGCAGTCCCCACACGGCGGGCTATGGCTACACCTTC; CDR3: CASSPHTAGYGYTF; V: TRBV28; J: TRBJ1-2; size: NA; D: NA
DNA: TGCGCCAGCAGCTTGGAAGAGAACATTCAGTACTTC; CDR3: CASSLEENIQYF; V: TRBV5-1; J: TRBJ2-4; size: NA; D: NA
DNA: TGTGCCAGCAGTTTACAGGACAAAGGGTTCCATTTT; CDR3: CASSLQDKGFHF; V: TRBV2; J: TRBJ1-5; size: NA; D: NA
DNA: TGTGCCAGCAGTTTAGGGGGGCATGGTGAAGCTTTCTTT; CDR3: CASSLGGHGEAFF; V: TRBV28; J: TRBJ1-1; size: NA; D: NA
DNA: TGTGCCAGCTCACCACCTGGGACAGCTTTTAACTATGGCTACACCTTC; CDR3: CASSPPGTAFNYGYTF; V: TRBV18; J: TRBJ1-2; size: NA; D: TRBD1
DNA: TGTGCCAGCAGCGTAGCGACAGGCCGGAATGAAAAACTGTTTTTT; CDR3: CASSVATGRNEKLFF; V: TRBV9; J: TRBJ1-4; size: NA; D: NA
DNA: TGTGCCAGAGGACACCGGGCGGGAGATACGCAGTATTTT; CDR3: CARGHRAGDTQYF; V: TRBV11-2; J: TRBJ2-3; size: NA; D: NA
DNA: TGCGCCAGCAGCCAAGTGGCCAAGGGGGACTATGGCTACACCTTC; CDR3: CASSQVAKGDYGYTF; V: TRBV4-1; J: TRBJ1-2; size: NA; D: NA
DNA: TGTGCCAGCTCACCAAGCTGGGAGCAGTACTTC; CDR3: CASSPSWEQYF; V: TRBV18; J: TRBJ2-7; size: NA; D: NA
DNA: TGTGCCAGCAGTTTAGGGGCAGTGTACGAGCAGTACTTC; CDR3: CASSLGAVYEQYF; V: TRBV28; J: TRBJ2-7; size: NA; D: NA
DNA: TGTGCCAGCAGCTTAGGACTAGCGGGAGGTGGGAATGAGCAGTTCTTC; CDR3: CASSLGLAGGGNEQFF; V: TRBV11-3; J: TRBJ2-1; size: NA; D: TRBD2
DNA: TGTGCCAGCAGCTCGTATGCCGGGACTAGCGGTAGGGATGAGCAGTTCTTC; CDR3: CASSSYAGTSGRDEQFF; V: TRBV7-2; J: TRBJ2-1; size: NA; D: TRBD2
DNA: TGTGCCAGCAGCTTAGTAGGGGATAACGCCGGGGAGCTGTTTTTT; CDR3: CASSLVGDNAGELFF; V: TRBV7-2; J: TRBJ2-2; size: NA; D: NA
DNA: TGTGCCAGCAGTGCATTAGCGGGAGGGCCTGTCCATGAGCAGTTCTTC; CDR3: CASSALAGGPVHEQFF; V: TRBV6-1; J: TRBJ2-1; size: NA; D: TRBD2
DNA: TGTGCCACCAGCAGAGAGCCGACTATACGAGAGCAGTACTTC; CDR3: CATSREPTIREQYF; V: TRBV15; J: TRBJ2-7; size: NA; D: NA
DNA: TGTGCCAGCAGCTTCACCGGCGCGGGCAAAGAGACCCAGTACTTC; CDR3: CASSFTGAGKETQYF; V: TRBV7-3; J: TRBJ2-5; size: NA; D: NA
DNA: TGTGCCAGCAGCTATCCGGGACAGGGATTTTTCACAGATACGCAGTATTTT; CDR3: CASSYPGQGFFTDTQYF; V: TRBV21-1; J: TRBJ2-3; size: NA; D: NA
DNA: TGTGCCATCAGTGATGGTAGGGAGCAGTACTTC; CDR3: CAISDGREQYF; V: TRBV10-3; J: TRBJ2-7; size: NA; D: NA
DNA: TGTGCCAGCAGGGCAACGAGCGCCTACGAGCAGTACTTC; CDR3: CASRATSAYEQYF; V: TRBV2; J: TRBJ2-7; size: NA; D: NA
DNA: TGTGCCTGGAGTACACAACCAGGGATTGGGGCCAACGTCCTGACTTTC; CDR3: CAWSTQPGIGANVLTF; V: TRBV30; J: TRBJ2-6; size: NA; D: NA
DNA: TGTGCCAGCAGCCCCCGGGGACCTATGGGCCAAGAGACCCAGTACTTC; CDR3: CASSPRGPMGQETQYF; V: TRBV11-3; J: TRBJ2-5; size: once; D: NA